The rows below give T cell receptor beta chains drawn from one sample of a study of blood T cell repertoires in COVID-19. TCRdb's table, derived via immunoSEQ multiplex PCR, lists solely in-frame clones and lacks some. The sample holds 200,000 to 250,000 clones, 82% seen once. Sequencing was done on a sample of PBMCs or T cells enriched from blood (not recorded which). The receptors stem from a man aged 35-49 years who had recovered from COVID-19. Both conserved end residues are trimmed from each CDR3. The order of the fields is J gene, V gene, CDR3 protein.

>TRBJ2-1|TRBV20-1
SASVGFNEQF
>TRBJ2-1|TRBV5-1
ASSFLLAGGRSYNEQF
>TRBJ1-3|TRBV6-5
ASSSGQASNTIY
>TRBJ2-7|TRBV29-1
SAREGFSEQY
>TRBJ1-6|TRBV27
ASRPSGQGNSPLH
>TRBJ1-1|TRBV7-9
ASSLGTVEAF
>TRBJ2-3|TRBV18
ASSPLAGGPGDTQY
>TRBJ1-1|TRBV5-1
ASSLLGEGNTEAF
>TRBJ2-3|TRBV7-9
ASRTFGGGPVGDTQY
>TRBJ1-2|TRBV6-1
ASSEVRDGRGGT
>TRBJ2-7|TRBV7-9
ASSRGTGTNSYEQY
>TRBJ2-2|TRBV4-1
ASSQGPAGAGELF
>TRBJ2-2|TRBV9
ASSPSGTSTGELF
>TRBJ1-3|TRBV5-1
ASSWGQGVSGNTIY
>TRBJ2-7|TRBV29-1
SVAGGSGEQY
>TRBJ2-1|TRBV5-1
ASSLAGRGYNEQF
>TRBJ2-5|TRBV11-3
ASSFGAKETQY
>TRBJ2-1|TRBV20-1
SASSGRNTEQF
>TRBJ2-3|TRBV11-2
ASSFGTGTDTQY
>TRBJ1-4|TRBV28
ASSPPSRKLF
>TRBJ1-4|TRBV5-4
ASSRQQSNEKLF
>TRBJ1-4|TRBV5-5
ASSSTGVTNEKLF
>TRBJ2-3|TRBV27
ASSPFGGTGGRDTQY
>TRBJ1-3|TRBV5-1
ASSPGQPSGNTIY
>TRBJ1-3|TRBV2
ASREEILRSSSGNTIY
>TRBJ1-6|TRBV2
ASKGEGSSPLH
>TRBJ1-1|TRBV7-2
ASSFRARGMNTEAF
>TRBJ2-3|TRBV4-3
ASSQDWASELTDTQY
>TRBJ2-1|TRBV19
ASSRGLAGGGLNEQF
>TRBJ1-6|TRBV9
ASSVQTGGNSPLH
>TRBJ2-1|TRBV11-2
ASSLRSPTSGFVEQF